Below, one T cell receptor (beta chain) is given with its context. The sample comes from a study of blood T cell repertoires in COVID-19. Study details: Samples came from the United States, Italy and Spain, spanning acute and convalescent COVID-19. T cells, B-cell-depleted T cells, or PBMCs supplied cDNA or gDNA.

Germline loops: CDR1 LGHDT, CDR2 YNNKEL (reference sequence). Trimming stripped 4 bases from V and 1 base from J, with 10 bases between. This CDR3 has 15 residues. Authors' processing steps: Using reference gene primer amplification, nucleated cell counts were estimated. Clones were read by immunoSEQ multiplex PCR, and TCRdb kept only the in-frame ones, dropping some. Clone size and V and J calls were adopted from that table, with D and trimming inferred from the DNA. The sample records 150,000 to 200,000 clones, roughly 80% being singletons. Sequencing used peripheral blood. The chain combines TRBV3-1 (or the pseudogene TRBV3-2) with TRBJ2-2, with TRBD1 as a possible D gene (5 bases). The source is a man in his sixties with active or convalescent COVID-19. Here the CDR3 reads CASSPYTGNTGELFF. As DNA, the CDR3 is TGTGCCAGCAGCCCATACACAGGGAACACCGGGGAGCTGTTTTTT.